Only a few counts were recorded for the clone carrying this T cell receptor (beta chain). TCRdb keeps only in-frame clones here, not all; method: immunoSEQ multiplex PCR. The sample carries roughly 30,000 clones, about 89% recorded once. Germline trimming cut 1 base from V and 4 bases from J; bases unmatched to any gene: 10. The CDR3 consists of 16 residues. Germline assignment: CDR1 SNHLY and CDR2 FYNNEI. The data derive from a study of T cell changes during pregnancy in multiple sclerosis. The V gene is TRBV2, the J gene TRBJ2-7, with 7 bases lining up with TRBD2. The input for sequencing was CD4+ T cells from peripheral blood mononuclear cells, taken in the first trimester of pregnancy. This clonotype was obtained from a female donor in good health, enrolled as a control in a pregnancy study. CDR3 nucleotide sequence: TGTGCCAGCAGTGAAGGGGAGGGGTTAGTATTATACGAGCAGTACTTC. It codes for CASSEGEGLVLYEQYF.